What follows are 28 T cell receptor beta chains derived from one specimen sequenced in a study of cytomegalovirus exposure and HLA in healthy donors. PCR used 60 Vbeta primers and 13 Jbeta primers. Generated by immunoSEQ multiplex PCR, the TCRdb table keeps only in-frame clones and is missing some. The repertoire holds some 150,000 clones, with 73% as singletons. Sequenced material: PBMCs. The receptors were sampled from a human donor in good health.

V is TRBV27 and J is TRBJ2-2, with D possibly matching TRBD2 (6 bases). CDR1 is MNHEY, CDR2 SMNVEV, per germline (reference sequence). This CDR3 has 15 residues. The V gene lost 2 bases and the J gene lost 1 base, with 8 bases spanning the gap. The CDR3 sequence is CASSLMGGNTGELFF. CDR3 nucleotide sequence: TGTGCCAGCAGTTTAATGGGGGGGAACACCGGGGAGCTGTTTTTT.

The V and J genes are TRBV9 and TRBJ1-1; perhaps TRBD1 as D (6 bases). The CDR3 loop spans 15 amino acids. The ends were cut back, 4 bases at V and 1 base at J, with 14 bases in the middle. CDR1 SGDLS and CDR2 YYNGEE come from the germline V gene. The CDR3 sequence is CASSPRTDKNTEAFF. For the CDR3, the DNA is TGTGCCAGCAGCCCTCGGACAGATAAGAACACTGAAGCTTTCTTT.

This clone was picked up a small number of times. The gene calls are TRBV29-1 and TRBJ1-1; D is perhaps TRBD1 (6 bases). The germline V gene has CDR1 SQVTM and CDR2 ANQGSEA. This CDR3 is 12 amino acids long. Trimming pared 3 bases from V and 6 bases from J, leaving 11 bases between. DNA of the CDR3: TGCAGCGTTGAGGTACAGGGTCCTGAAGCTTTCTTT. Protein sequence: CSVEVQGPEAFF.

The V and J genes are TRBV15 and TRBJ1-5; TRBD1 matches 10 bases. Germline CDR1 is LNHNV and CDR2 is YYDKDF (reference sequence). With V trimmed by 4 bases and J by 7 bases, 10 bases remained unmatched. CDR3 length: 16 amino acids. In DNA, the CDR3 is TGTGCCACCAGCATCCATCTGGGACAGGGGTTCCAGCCCCAGCATTTT. The encoded protein is CATSIHLGQGFQPQHF. Drawing the rest from reference TRBV15 and TRBJ1-5, the complete variable domain is DAMVIQNPRYQVTQFGKPVTLSCSQTLNHNVMYWYQQKSSQAPKLLFHYYDKDFNNEADTPDNFQSRRPNTSFCFLDIRSPGLGDTAMYLCATSIHLGQGFQPQHFGDGTRLSIL.

The V gene is TRBV7-9, the J gene TRBJ2-2, with TRBD2 identical over 9 bases. CDR1 and CDR2 from the germline V gene are SEHNR and FQNEAQ (reference sequence). V lost 3 bases and J lost 5; bases outside the gene matches: 1. CDR3 length: 14 residues. The CDR3, as DNA: TGTGCCAGCAGCTTTCTAGCGGGGACCGGGGAGCTGTTTTTT. It translates to CASSFLAGTGELFF.

This sequence joins TRBV6-1 and TRBJ1-1; D perhaps matches TRBD1 (6 bases). Germline V gives CDR1 MNHNS, CDR2 SASEGT. Trimming removed 4 bases at V and 5 bases at J, with 14 bases between. The CDR3 totals 14 residues. The CDR3 nucleotides read TGTGCCAGCAGTGGCGGACAGAGGTCTACTGAAGCTTTCTTT. This gives the protein CASSGGQRSTEAFF.

The rearrangement joins TRBV6-5 to TRBJ1-4; D possibly corresponds to TRBD1 (5 bases). Germline CDR1 and CDR2: MNHEY and SVGAGI. Deletions cut 6 bases from V and 3 bases from J, with 8 bases between. The CDR3 covers 13 residues. As DNA, the CDR3 is TGTGCCAGCAGAGGGGCGGCTAATGAAAAACTGTTTTTT. This translates into CASRGAANEKLFF.

The chain combines TRBV5-6 with TRBJ2-7, with D unclear. The CDR3 contains 14 residues. Trimming removed 0 bases at V and 0 bases at J, with 7 bases between. CDR1 SGHDT and CDR2 YYEEEE come from the germline V gene. CDR3 loop: CASSLVSDSYEQYF. CDR3 DNA sequence: TGTGCCAGCAGCTTGGTCAGTGACTCCTACGAGCAGTACTTC. Full variable domain (remainder filled in from reference TRBV5-6 and TRBJ2-7): DAGVTQSPTHLIKTRGQQVTLRCSPKSGHDTVSWYQQALGQGPQFIFQYYEEEERQRGNFPDRFSGHQFPNYSSELNVNALLLGDSALYLCASSLVSDSYEQYFGPGTRLTVT.

The CDR3 region is CASSHRTPLQETQYF. CDR3 coding DNA: TGTGCCAGCAGCCATAGAACGCCTCTTCAAGAGACCCAGTACTTC. The chain recombines TRBV6-5 with TRBJ2-5; no clear D gene. Germline CDR1 and CDR2: MNHEY and SVGAGI. The CDR3 extends over 15 amino acids. V gave up 6 bases and J gave up 2 bases, with 16 bases separating them.

The DNA of the CDR3 is TGTGCCAGCAGTGAAGTGGCCGGGGGCGGGAGTTTCGTCTACGAGCAGTACTTC. Residues: CASSEVAGGGSFVYEQYF. The chain recombines TRBV6-1 with TRBJ2-7, with a weak D call TRBD2 (7 bases). The germline CDR1 and CDR2 sequences are MNHNS and SASEGT. The CDR3 loop spans 18 amino acids. With 1 base removed from V and 3 bases from J, the gap between germline ends came to 22 bases.

The genes are TRBV5-4 and TRBJ2-1; 7 positions match TRBD2. Germline-derived CDR1 and CDR2 are SGHNT and YYREEE (reference sequence). J lost 4 bases, V lost 4 bases, and 8 bases had no gene match. The CDR3 runs to 15 residues. The chain's CDR3 is CASSGRLAEYNEQFF. The CDR3 DNA reads as TGTGCCAGCAGCGGGCGGCTAGCGGAGTACAATGAGCAGTTCTTC.

The chain links TRBV15 to TRBJ1-6; D is undetermined. Trimming took 1 base from V and 5 from J, leaving 6 bases between them. This CDR3 has 14 residues. Germline lookup yields CDR1 LNHNV and CDR2 YYDKDF (reference sequence). The CDR3 nucleotides read TGTGCCACCAGCAGAGCCCGGGATAATTCACCCCTCCACTTT. Translated, it gives CATSRARDNSPLHF. The variable domain in full, completed from reference TRBV15 and TRBJ1-6, reads DAMVIQNPRYQVTQFGKPVTLSCSQTLNHNVMYWYQQKSSQAPKLLFHYYDKDFNNEADTPDNFQSRRPNTSFCFLDIRSPGLGDTAMYLCATSRARDNSPLHFGNGTRLTVT.

There are a few counts of this clone. The chain is built from TRBV7-3 and TRBJ2-7, with D tentatively TRBD2 (5 bases). CDR1 is SGHTA and CDR2 is FQGTGA in the germline V gene. V was clipped by 5 bases and J by 2 bases, with 13 bases between them. CDR3 length equals 14 residues. The CDR3 DNA follows: TGTGCCAGCAGCCCGGGCCGAGGGACCTACGAGCAGTACTTC. Protein sequence: CASSPGRGTYEQYF.

CDR3 DNA sequence: TGTGCCAGCAGCAACGGGGGGCTGGCCTACAATGAGCAGTTCTTC. It translates to CASSNGGLAYNEQFF. V and J are TRBV2 and TRBJ2-1, with D maybe TRBD2 (7 bases). There are 15 residues in the CDR3. The germline CDR1 and CDR2 sequences are SNHLY and FYNNEI. V lost 6 bases, J lost 2 bases, and 14 bases lay in between.

The gene calls are TRBV6-1 and TRBJ1-2, with D possibly TRBD1 on 5 matching bases. The CDR3 sequence is 14 residues long. Per germline, CDR1 MNHNS and CDR2 SASEGT. V gave up 2 bases and J gave up 8 bases, with 15 bases separating them. The CDR3 DNA sequence: TGTGCCAGCAGTGAACGGGGAGGGGCTAGGGGCTACACCTTC. Translating it yields CASSERGGARGYTF.

The gene calls are TRBV5-1 and TRBJ2-2, with D uncertain. Between the trimmed V and J ends, which lost 1 base and 0 bases, there was a span of 7 bases. Germline-derived CDR1 and CDR2 are SGHRS and YFSETQ. The CDR3 sequence is 15 residues long. The CDR3 here is CASSLLGANTGELFF. The CDR3, as DNA: TGCGCCAGCAGCTTGCTCGGAGCGAACACCGGGGAGCTGTTTTTT.

This chain joins TRBV5-1 and TRBJ1-4, with D uncertain. The germline gives CDR1 SGHRS, CDR2 YFSETQ. V dropped 0 bases and J dropped 6 bases, with 6 bases sitting between them. The CDR3 has 13 amino acids. This CDR3 is CASSLVPYEKLFF. The CDR3 nucleotides are TGCGCCAGCAGCTTGGTTCCTTATGAAAAACTGTTTTTT. The full variable domain, rest sourced from reference TRBV5-1 and TRBJ1-4, is KAGVTQTPRYLIKTRGQQVTLSCSPISGHRSVSWYQQTPGQGLQFLFEYFSETQRNKGNFPGRFSGRQFSNSRSEMNVSTLELGDSALYLCASSLVPYEKLFFGSGTQLSVL.

J is TRBJ1-1 and V is TRBV9, with D possibly matching TRBD1 (5 bases). V was pared by 4 bases and J by 0 bases, with 10 bases between. The CDR3 extends over 14 amino acids. Looked up from germline, CDR1 is SGDLS and CDR2 is YYNGEE. The CDR3 DNA follows: TGTGCCAGCAGCCCCAGGGTTCTGAACACTGAAGCTTTCTTT. It specifies CASSPRVLNTEAFF.

The chain joins TRBV28 to TRBJ1-2; 7 bases map to TRBD1. Germline values: CDR1 MDHEN, CDR2 SYDVKM. The V segment lost 8 bases and the J segment 0 bases; nucleotides outside the gene matches: 3. CDR3 size: 13 residues. The CDR3 DNA sequence: TGTGCCAGCCAGGACAGGACTAACTATGGCTACACCTTC. Its translation: CASQDRTNYGYTF.

V gene TRBV10-3 combines with J gene TRBJ2-2; 8 nucleotides align to TRBD2. Germline assignment: CDR1 ENHRY and CDR2 SYGVKD. The V and J ends lost 8 bases and 3 bases, in that order; junction bases with no gene match: 5. The CDR3 length is 14 residues. The CDR3 sequence is CAIFSGIHTGELFF. Here the CDR3 DNA reads TGTGCCATCTTTAGCGGGATCCACACCGGGGAGCTGTTTTTT.

The chain links TRBV9 to TRBJ2-7; TRBD2 matches at 12 bases. Germline V gives CDR1 SGDLS, CDR2 YYNGEE. Trimming removed 4 bases from V and 3 bases from J; junction bases left unmatched: 5. The CDR3 covers 15 residues. In nucleotides, the CDR3 is TGTGCCAGCAGCCTTGGACTAGCGGGGAACTACGAGCAGTACTTC. The encoded protein is CASSLGLAGNYEQYF.

In this sample, this clone turned up a few times. The chain employs TRBV5-6 and TRBJ2-1; TRBD2 agrees at 11 bases. Germline values: CDR1 SGHDT, CDR2 YYEEEE. This CDR3 contains 14 residues. J lost 8 bases, V lost 1 base, and 2 bases had no gene match. This CDR3 is CASSLPSGRHEQFF. The CDR3 DNA reads TGTGCCAGCAGCTTGCCTAGCGGGAGGCATGAGCAGTTCTTC. The full variable domain, completed using reference TRBV5-6 and TRBJ2-1, is DAGVTQSPTHLIKTRGQQVTLRCSPKSGHDTVSWYQQALGQGPQFIFQYYEEEERQRGNFPDRFSGHQFPNYSSELNVNALLLGDSALYLCASSLPSGRHEQFFGPGTRLTVL.

J is TRBJ1-1 and V is TRBV30; no definite D call. CDR3 size: 11 residues. The germline V gene has CDR1 GTSNPN and CDR2 SVGIG (reference sequence). V gave up 4 bases and J gave up 3 bases, with 6 bases separating them. CDR3: CAWTRDTEAFF. The CDR3 DNA follows: TGTGCCTGGACCCGGGACACTGAAGCTTTCTTT.

This chain uses TRBV11-2 with TRBJ1-3, with a tentative D call TRBD1 (5 bases). The CDR3 covers 15 residues. The V gene lost 1 base and the J gene lost 1 base, with 8 bases spanning the gap. Germline V gene sequence: CDR1 SGHAT, CDR2 FQNNGV. The CDR3 is CASSLGQWSGNTIYF. The CDR3 nucleotides read TGTGCCAGCAGCTTAGGACAGTGGTCTGGAAACACCATATATTTT.

This chain uses TRBV27 with TRBJ2-7; D is unresolved. V was shortened by 3 bases and J by 2 bases, with 8 bases between the two germline ends. This CDR3 contains 13 residues. CDR1 and CDR2 from the germline V gene are MNHEY and SMNVEV (reference sequence). CDR3 DNA: TGTGCCAGCAGTTTTGGGCCCACCTACGAGCAGTACTTC. Translated, it gives CASSFGPTYEQYF.

The CDR3 is CASRNTGTGEGAQYF. For the CDR3, the DNA is TGTGCCAGCAGAAACACCGGGACAGGGGAGGGGGCCCAGTACTTC. This chain joins TRBV6-5 and TRBJ2-5; 10 nucleotides agree with TRBD1. The CDR3 spans 15 residues. V lost 6 bases and J lost 9; bases outside the gene matches: 13. Germline V gene lookup returns CDR1 MNHEY and CDR2 SVGAGI.

Turning to this clone: A read error may account for a junction end that differs from germline. J is TRBJ2-5 and V is TRBV7-7, with 7 nucleotides matching TRBD2. The CDR3 is 17 amino acids. CDR1 and CDR2 from the germline V gene are SSHAT and FNYEAQ (reference sequence). CDR3 sequence (DNA): TGTGCTAGCAGCTTAGGGACTGGGTTTGCGGGAGCAGAGACCCAGTACTTC. It codes for CASSLGTGFAGAETQYF.

V usage is TRBV14 and J usage is TRBJ1-2, with D unresolved. Germline CDR1 and CDR2: SGHDN and FVKESK. The V end was cut by 4 bases, the J end by 7 bases, with 19 bases between. CDR3 length equals 15 residues. CDR3 sequence (DNA): TGTGCCAGCAGCCCACGAGGCGCCGGGTTTGGTGGCTACACCTTC. It yields the protein CASSPRGAGFGGYTF.